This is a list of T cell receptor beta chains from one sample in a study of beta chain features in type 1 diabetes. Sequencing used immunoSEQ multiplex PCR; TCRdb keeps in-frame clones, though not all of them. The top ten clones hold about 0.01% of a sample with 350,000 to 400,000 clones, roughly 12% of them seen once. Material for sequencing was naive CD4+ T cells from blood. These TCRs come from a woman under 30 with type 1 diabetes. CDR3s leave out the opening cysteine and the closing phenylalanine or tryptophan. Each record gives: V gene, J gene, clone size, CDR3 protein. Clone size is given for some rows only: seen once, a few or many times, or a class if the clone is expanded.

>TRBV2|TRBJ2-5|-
ASSDVGRGREQY
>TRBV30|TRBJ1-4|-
AWSVPENEKLF
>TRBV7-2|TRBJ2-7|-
ASSLVAVSYEQY
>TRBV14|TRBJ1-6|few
ASSQDRRTPLH
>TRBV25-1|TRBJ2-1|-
ASTTWGGTSGSNEQF
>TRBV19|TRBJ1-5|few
ASSIQYNQPQH
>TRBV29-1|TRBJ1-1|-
SVMTGVTEAF
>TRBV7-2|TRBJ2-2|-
ASGLAGPAGELF
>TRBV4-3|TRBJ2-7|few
ASSQDRDIYEQY
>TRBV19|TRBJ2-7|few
ASRYGLGGEQY
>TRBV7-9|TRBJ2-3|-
ASSLAGGTDTQY
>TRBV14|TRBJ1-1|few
ASSHLPGTGNTEAF
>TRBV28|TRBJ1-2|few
AITRDRAYGYT
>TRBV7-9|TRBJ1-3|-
ASSFAGHGNTIY
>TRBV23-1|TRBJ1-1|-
ASSQIDRGHRDTEAF
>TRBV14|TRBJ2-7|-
ASSLSDGYEQY
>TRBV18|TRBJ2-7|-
ASSRGQRNEQY
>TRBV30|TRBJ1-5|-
AWSLLEGQPQH
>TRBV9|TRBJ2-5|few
ASSVTATQETQY
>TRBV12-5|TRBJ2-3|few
ASGLGTHSQGDTQY
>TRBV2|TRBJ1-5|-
ATSTQGRNQPQH
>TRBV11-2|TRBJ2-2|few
ATKSAGDPGELF
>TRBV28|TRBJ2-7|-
ASSLKLPGEQY
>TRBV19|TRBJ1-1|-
ASKTGLNTEAF
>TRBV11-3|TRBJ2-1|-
ASSLQSTGNTYNEQF
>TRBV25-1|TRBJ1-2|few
ASTLRPGTPRGYT
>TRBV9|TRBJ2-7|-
ASSGGQSYEQY
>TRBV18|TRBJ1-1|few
ASSPRGTVNTEAF
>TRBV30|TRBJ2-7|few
AWSVKRSYEQY
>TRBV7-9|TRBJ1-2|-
ASSLDAGAAYGYT
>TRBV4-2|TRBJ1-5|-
ASSRDISQPQH
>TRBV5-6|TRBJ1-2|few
ASSPTGVNGYT
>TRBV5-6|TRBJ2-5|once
ASSPGFPETQY
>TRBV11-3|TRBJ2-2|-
ASSLQAFTTGELF
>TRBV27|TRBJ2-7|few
ASSFRGFEQY
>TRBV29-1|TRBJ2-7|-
SVVELAGGEQY
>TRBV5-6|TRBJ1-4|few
ASSPKGRTGNEKLF
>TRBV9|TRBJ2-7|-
ASSVGGQGAYEQY
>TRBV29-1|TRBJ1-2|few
SVEDRRGYGYT
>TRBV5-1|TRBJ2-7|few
ASSGSGGDYEQY
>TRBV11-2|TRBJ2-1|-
ASSSSRGRERWHEQF
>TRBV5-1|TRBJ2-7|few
ASSLADRGNLPYEQY
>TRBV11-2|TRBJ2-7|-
ASSPGLAGAEQY
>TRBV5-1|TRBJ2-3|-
ASSLQGKGDTQY
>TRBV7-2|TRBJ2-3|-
ASSSRLQDTQY
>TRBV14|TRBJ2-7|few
ASSQVGGIGAYEQY
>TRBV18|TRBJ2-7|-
ASSPGSGRRQY
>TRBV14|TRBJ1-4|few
ASSLLGQGEKLF
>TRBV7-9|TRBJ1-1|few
ASSSGQVRSEAF
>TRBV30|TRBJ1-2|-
AWSVGGIYGYT
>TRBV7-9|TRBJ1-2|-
ASSPAGGAAYGYT
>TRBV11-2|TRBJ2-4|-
ASSLGGDDKNIQY
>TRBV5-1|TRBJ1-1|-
ASSSVTGMNTEAF
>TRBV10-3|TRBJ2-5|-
AISRTGATQETQY
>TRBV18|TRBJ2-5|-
ASSPRLADQETQY